The 17 T cell receptor beta chains reported below all come from one sample, sequenced in a study of blood T cell repertoires in COVID-19. Using immunoSEQ multiplex PCR, the repertoire was profiled, and TCRdb retains in-frame clones only, with some absent. Of under 250,000 clones listed, about four fifths are singletons. Input material: peripheral blood. Receptors originate from a man aged 25-45 years who had recovered from COVID-19.

V is TRBV2 and J is TRBJ1-3, with a weak D call TRBD1 (6 bases). The CDR3 runs to 14 residues. Trimming took off 3 bases at V and 3 bases at J, with 9 bases between the two ends. Germline V CDR1 and CDR2: SNHLY, FYNNEI. CDR3 DNA: TGTGCCAGCAGTGATGGGACACGTGGAAACACCATATATTTT. Amino acids: CASSDGTRGNTIYF.

The chain joins TRBV11-2 to TRBJ2-2, with 10 bases matching TRBD2. Looked up from germline, CDR1 is SGHAT and CDR2 is FQNNGV. J was trimmed by 3 bases and V by 3 bases; bases with no gene match: 13. The CDR3 extends over 19 amino acids. CDR3 region: CASSLRMPASGGYTGELFF. CDR3 coding DNA: TGTGCCAGCAGCTTGCGCATGCCAGCTAGCGGGGGATACACCGGGGAGCTGTTTTTT.

The chain recombines TRBV7-8 with TRBJ2-3; no definite D call. Trimming stripped 5 bases from V and 6 bases from J, with 12 bases between. CDR1 and CDR2 from the germline V gene are SGHVS and FQNEAQ. This CDR3 contains 13 residues. DNA of the CDR3: TGTGCCAGCAGCCCGCCCCGGTCGGATACGCAGTATTTT. It is translated as CASSPPRSDTQYF.

J is TRBJ2-1 and V is TRBV9, with a possible D match to TRBD1 (5 bases). The CDR3 runs 14 residues. Trimming pared 0 bases from V and 6 bases from J, leaving 10 bases between. Germline V lookup: CDR1 SGDLS, CDR2 YYNGEE. CDR3 in DNA: TGTGCCAGCAGCGTAGTTGCAGGGTCCAATGAGCAGTTCTTC. The encoded protein is CASSVVAGSNEQFF.

The chain is built from TRBV5-1 and TRBJ1-4; tentatively, D is TRBD1 (5 bases). The CDR3 extends over 14 amino acids. The germline gives CDR1 SGHRS, CDR2 YFSETQ. Trimming left V 3 bases short and J 8 bases short, with 14 bases between. The CDR3, as DNA: TGCGCCAGCAGCTACGGGACGGGGGAAGAAAAACTGTTTTTT. Translation: CASSYGTGEEKLFF.

The V and J genes are TRBV27 and TRBJ2-4; 9 bases map to TRBD1. V dropped 5 bases and J dropped 9; count of bases not matched to a gene: 8. Per germline, CDR1 MNHEY and CDR2 SMNVEV (reference sequence). CDR3 length: 14 amino acids. CDR3: CASSPRTGDVIQYF. As DNA, the CDR3 is TGTGCCAGCAGTCCGCGGACAGGGGACGTCATTCAGTACTTC.

This clone was detected once. The chain couples TRBV2 to TRBJ2-5, with TRBD2 as a possible D gene (5 bases). CDR3 size: 14 residues. Germline-derived CDR1 and CDR2 are SNHLY and FYNNEI. Trimming stripped 6 bases from V and 1 base from J, with 12 bases between. The CDR3 region is CASRALAGQETQYF. The CDR3 DNA reads TGTGCCAGCAGGGCCCTAGCCGGCCAAGAGACCCAGTACTTC.

The chain couples TRBV7-3 to TRBJ2-7, with TRBD1 matching 7 bases. Germline loops: CDR1 SGHTA, CDR2 FQGTGA. V gave up 4 bases and J gave up 4 bases; unmatched junction bases: 4. The CDR3 extends over 13 amino acids. This chain's CDR3 is CASSSATGYEQYF. For the CDR3, the DNA is TGTGCCAGCAGCTCGGCGACAGGGTACGAGCAGTACTTC.

CDR3 nucleotide sequence: TGCGCCAGCAGCTTGGGGTCTAGGGGCGGCTATGGCTACACCTTC. Translated, it gives CASSLGSRGGYGYTF. V gene TRBV5-1 combines with J gene TRBJ1-2; D may be TRBD1 (5 bases). Per the germline V gene, CDR1 is SGHRS and CDR2 is YFSETQ. This CDR3 is built from 15 residues. The V gene lost 0 bases and the J gene lost 4 bases, with 13 bases spanning the gap.

The chain couples TRBV27 to TRBJ1-1; unclear D gene. Germline assignment: CDR1 MNHEY and CDR2 SMNVEV (reference sequence). The CDR3 spans 16 residues. Trimming left V 3 bases short and J 3 bases short, with 17 bases between. The CDR3: CASSFSAGQGHTEAFF. CDR3 DNA: TGTGCCAGCAGTTTCTCGGCGGGTCAAGGGCACACTGAAGCTTTCTTT.

The V and J genes are TRBV28 and TRBJ2-1; possible D gene TRBD2, 5 bases. This CDR3 is 19 amino acids long. The V and J ends lost 5 bases and 5 bases respectively, with 28 bases between them. Germline CDR1 and CDR2: MDHEN and SYDVKM. The CDR3 is CASSNPLFGEGLKDNEQFF. The CDR3 DNA reads as TGTGCCAGCAGTAATCCTCTGTTCGGGGAAGGCTTGAAAGACAATGAGCAGTTCTTC.

This clone occurred once. This chain joins TRBV19 and TRBJ2-2, with D unclear. The V end was cut by 2 bases, the J end by 6 bases, with 7 bases between. CDR1 is LNHDA and CDR2 is SQIVND in the germline V gene (reference sequence). CDR3 length equals 13 residues. The CDR3: CASSIRLAGELFF. The DNA of the CDR3 is TGTGCCAGTAGTATAAGATTAGCCGGGGAGCTGTTTTTT.

This clone has only one observation. The chain carries TRBV4-1 and TRBJ1-6; 8 bases line up with TRBD1. This CDR3 has 18 residues. Germline trimming cut 2 bases from V and 1 base from J; bases unmatched to any gene: 7. Germline loops: CDR1 MGHRA, CDR2 YSYEKL. CDR3 region: CASSQPDRGISYNSPLHF. CDR3 in DNA: TGCGCCAGCAGCCAACCCGACAGGGGTATATCCTATAATTCACCCCTCCACTTT.

The CDR3 is CASSQWAKLGADTQYF. CDR3 in DNA: TGTGCCAGCAGCCAATGGGCGAAGTTGGGAGCAGATACGCAGTATTTT. The J gene is TRBJ2-3, the V gene TRBV3-1 (or the pseudogene TRBV3-2); D is perhaps TRBD2 (5 bases). Germline CDR1 and CDR2: LGHDT and YNNKEL (reference sequence). CDR3 length: 16 amino acids. The germline V and J ends were trimmed by 2 bases and 4 bases, with 16 bases remaining between them.

This sequence joins TRBV6-4 and TRBJ1-6; D is unclear. V was shortened by 2 bases and J by 9 bases, with 14 bases between the two germline ends. This CDR3 is built from 15 residues. CDR1 MRHNA and CDR2 SNTAGT come from the germline V gene. The chain's CDR3 is CASSDPSVLCSPLHF. Written as DNA, the CDR3 is TGTGCCAGCAGTGACCCCTCGGTCCTTTGTTCACCCCTCCACTTT.

On this clone: Its ends do not fully match the called genes, so a read error is possible. The chain combines TRBV10-1 with TRBJ1-2, with 8 bases aligning to TRBD1. There are 15 residues in the CDR3. Germline V lookup: CDR1 WNHNN, CDR2 SYGVQD (reference sequence). The CDR3 region is CASSEASTGGLWLHF. Here the CDR3 DNA reads TGCGCCAGCAGTGAGGCCTCCACAGGGGGACTATGGCTACACTTC.

This chain uses TRBV25-1 with TRBJ2-5, with D perhaps TRBD2 (6 bases). CDR1 is MGHDK and CDR2 is SYGVNS in the germline V gene. The CDR3 loop spans 12 amino acids. Trimming removed 4 bases from V and 3 bases from J, with 6 bases in between. CDR3 amino acids: CASSGGKETQYF. The CDR3 DNA is TGTGCCAGCAGTGGCGGGAAAGAGACCCAGTACTTC.